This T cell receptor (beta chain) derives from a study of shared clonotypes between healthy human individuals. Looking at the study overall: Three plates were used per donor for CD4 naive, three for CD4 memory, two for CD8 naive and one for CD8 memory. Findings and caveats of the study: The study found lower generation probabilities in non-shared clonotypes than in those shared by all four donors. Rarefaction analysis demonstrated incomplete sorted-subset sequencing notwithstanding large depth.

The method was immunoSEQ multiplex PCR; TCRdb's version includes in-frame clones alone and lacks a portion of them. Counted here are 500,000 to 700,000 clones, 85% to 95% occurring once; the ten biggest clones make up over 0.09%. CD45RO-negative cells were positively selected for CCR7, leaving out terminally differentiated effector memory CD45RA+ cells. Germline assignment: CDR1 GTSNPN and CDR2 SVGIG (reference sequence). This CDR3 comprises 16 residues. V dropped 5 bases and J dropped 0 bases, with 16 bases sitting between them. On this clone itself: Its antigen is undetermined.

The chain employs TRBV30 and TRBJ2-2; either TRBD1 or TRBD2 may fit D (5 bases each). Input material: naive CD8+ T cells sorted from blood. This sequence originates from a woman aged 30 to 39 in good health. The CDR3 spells CAWGGRRGANTGELFF. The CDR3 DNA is TGTGCCTGGGGTGGTCGAAGGGGAGCGAACACCGGGGAGCTGTTTTTT.